The 27 T cell receptor beta chains below all came from one sample that was sequenced in a study of shared clonotypes between healthy human individuals. Sequenced by immunoSEQ multiplex PCR; TCRdb stores in-frame clones only, minus some. The sample holds over 2,000,000 clones; around 93% are singletons and the top ten take 1.5% to 2%. Selected positively for CCR7 and CD45RO-negative, naive CD8 cells excluded terminally differentiated effector memory CD45RA+ cells. The specimen sequenced was naive CD8+ T cells from PBMCs. The receptor source for this set is a man aged 18 to 35 in good health. Some clones in this sample may be carry-over from other donors' samples.

With regard to this clone: This may come from a read error, since a much larger clone is one base off. The rearrangement uses TRBV2 and TRBJ2-7; D call uncertain. Trimming shortened V by 6 bases and J by 0 bases, and 3 bases separated the two germline ends. The CDR3 is 11 residues long. CDR1 and CDR2 from the germline V gene are SNHLY and FYNNEI. The CDR3 here is CASRSSYEQYF. DNA for the CDR3: TGTGCCAGCAGGTCCTCCTACGAGCAGTACTTC.

The V call is TRBV27, the J call TRBJ2-3; 8 bases line up with TRBD2. This CDR3 has 16 amino acids. The V and J ends lost 3 bases and 0 bases, in that order; junction bases with no gene match: 5. Germline V gives CDR1 MNHEY, CDR2 SMNVEV (reference sequence). The DNA of the CDR3 is TGTGCCAGCAGTTTGCTAGCGGGTCCTAGCACAGATACGCAGTATTTT. Its translation: CASSLLAGPSTDTQYF.

The V and J genes are TRBV10-3 and TRBJ1-2, with D tentatively TRBD1 (6 bases). CDR1 and CDR2 (germline): ENHRY, SYGVKD. The CDR3 is 15 residues long. Trimming removed 0 bases at V and 5 bases at J, with 13 bases between. CDR3 protein: CAISESAGVYYGYTF. CDR3 bases: TGTGCCATCAGTGAGTCGGCAGGGGTGTATTATGGCTACACCTTC.

V is TRBV5-1 and J is TRBJ2-7; D call uncertain. Trimming removed 4 bases from V and 4 bases from J, with 18 bases in between. Germline CDR1 reads SGHRS; CDR2 reads YFSETQ. The CDR3 has 15 residues. CDR3 nucleotide sequence: TGCGCCAGCAGCCCGGACGTGGGTGGAGAGTACGAGCAGTACTTC. This codes for CASSPDVGGEYEQYF.

The chain is built from TRBV7-9 and TRBJ2-5; 10 bases agree with TRBD1. Germline CDR1 is SEHNR and CDR2 is FQNEAQ (reference sequence). This CDR3 comprises 15 residues. The trim removed 4 bases at V and 5 bases at J, leaving 7 bases unmatched. CDR3 region: CASSYRDRGSETQYF. The CDR3 DNA reads TGTGCCAGCAGCTACCGGGACAGGGGTAGTGAGACCCAGTACTTC. The whole variable domain, remainder taken from reference TRBV7-9 and TRBJ2-5, is DTGVSQNPRHKITKRGQNVTFRCDPISEHNRLYWYRQTLGQGPEFLTYFQNEAQLEKSRLLSDRFSAERPKGSFSTLEIQRTEQGDSAMYLCASSYRDRGSETQYFGPGTRLLVL.

The CDR3 here is CASSLAGTGAFNEQFF. DNA for the CDR3: TGCGCCAGCAGCTTGGCCGGGACAGGGGCCTTCAATGAGCAGTTCTTC. The chain couples TRBV5-1 to TRBJ2-1, with 10 bases identical to TRBD1. V lost 0 bases to trimming and J lost 6 bases; unmatched junction nucleotides: 6. This CDR3 is built from 16 residues. Germline V gene data show CDR1 as SGHRS and CDR2 as YFSETQ.

The chain is built from TRBV7-2 and TRBJ2-3; perhaps TRBD1 as D (6 bases). The V and J ends lost 4 bases and 1 base respectively, with 18 bases between them. Looked up from germline, CDR1 is SGHTA and CDR2 is FQGNSA. This CDR3 region has 17 residues. The CDR3 coding sequence is TGTGCCAGCAGCTCATCCTACCGGGACACCCGCACAGATACGCAGTATTTT. Its protein product is CASSSSYRDTRTDTQYF.

This clone turned up a few times. The sample holds other DNA sequences that translate to the same CDR3. The chain links TRBV9 to TRBJ1-5, with D uncertain. The germline V gene has CDR1 SGDLS and CDR2 YYNGEE. V dropped 0 bases and J dropped 3 bases, with 7 bases sitting between them. The CDR3 sequence is 14 residues long. This CDR3 is CASSVGSLNQPQHF. DNA for the CDR3: TGTGCCAGCAGCGTAGGCAGCCTCAATCAGCCCCAGCATTTT.

This clone was found once. The rearrangement links TRBV18 to TRBJ2-6; 7 nucleotides align to TRBD1. The germline gives CDR1 KGHSH, CDR2 LQKENI. The CDR3 loop spans 16 amino acids. V dropped 0 bases and J dropped 4; count of bases not matched to a gene: 3. CDR3 residues: CASSPPKGAGANVLTF. The CDR3 nucleotides are TGTGCCAGCTCACCACCCAAGGGGGCCGGGGCCAACGTCCTGACTTTC.

This chain links TRBV7-9 with TRBJ2-1; TRBD2 matches at 10 bases. The CDR3 length is 14 residues. After removal of 8 bases from V and 2 bases from J, the junction contained 3 bases not matched to a gene. In germline, CDR1 is SEHNR, CDR2 FQNEAQ (reference sequence). CDR3 region: CASQGLATYNEQFF. The CDR3 nucleotides read TGTGCCAGCCAGGGACTAGCGACCTACAATGAGCAGTTCTTC. The full variable domain, completed using reference TRBV7-9 and TRBJ2-1, is DTGVSQNPRHKITKRGQNVTFRCDPISEHNRLYWYRQTLGQGPEFLTYFQNEAQLEKSRLLSDRFSAERPKGSFSTLEIQRTEQGDSAMYLCASQGLATYNEQFFGPGTRLTVL.

For this clone: Different DNA sequences within this sample yield the same CDR3. The V gene is TRBV5-1, the J gene TRBJ1-2; D is ambiguous. V was pared by 4 bases and J by 1 base, with 11 bases between. The CDR3 extends over 14 amino acids. The V gene's germline CDR1 is SGHRS and CDR2 YFSETQ. The CDR3 spells CASSPWVDNYGYTF. CDR3 DNA sequence: TGCGCCAGCAGCCCATGGGTCGATAACTATGGCTACACCTTC.

The J gene is TRBJ2-6, the V gene TRBV7-8; TRBD1 or TRBD2 may be the D gene (6 bases each). Germline V gene data show CDR1 as SGHVS and CDR2 as FQNEAQ. V lost 9 bases to trimming and J lost 0 bases, with 12 bases between them. The CDR3 consists of 15 residues. This chain's CDR3 is CASKGGISGANVLTF. CDR3 coding DNA: TGTGCCAGTAAAGGGGGGATCTCTGGGGCCAACGTCCTGACTTTC. Drawing the rest from reference TRBV7-8 and TRBJ2-6, the complete variable domain is GAGVSQSPRYKVAKRGQDVALRCDPISGHVSLFWYQQALGQGPEFLTYFQNEAQLDKSGLPSDRFFAERPEGSVSTLKIQRTQQEDSAVYLCASKGGISGANVLTFGAGSRLTVL.

The chain links TRBV6-1 to TRBJ1-1; 9 nucleotides agree with TRBD1. After removal of 6 bases from V and 7 bases from J, the junction contained 9 bases not matched to a gene. This CDR3 region has 14 residues. CDR1 is MNHNS and CDR2 is SASEGT in the germline V gene. The CDR3 DNA reads as TGTGCCAGCAGCCACAGGGGGCCCCTTTATGAAGCTTTCTTT. Its protein is CASSHRGPLYEAFF.

About this clone itself: This CDR3 is also generated by other DNA sequences in the sample. The V call is TRBV28, the J call TRBJ1-3; D unclear. Germline-derived CDR1 and CDR2 are MDHEN and SYDVKM. The CDR3 is made up of 12 amino acids. V lost 5 bases, J lost 3 bases, and 5 bases lay in between. This CDR3 reads CASSLIGNTIYF. As DNA, the CDR3 is TGTGCCAGCAGTCTTATTGGAAACACCATATATTTT.

This clone came up once. V is TRBV6-5 and J is TRBJ2-5, with D tentatively TRBD2 (5 bases). V was pared by 6 bases and J by 4 bases, with 12 bases between. The CDR3 contains 13 residues. The germline V gene has CDR1 MNHEY and CDR2 SVGAGI. CDR3 in DNA: TGTGCCAGCAGCCCGTATGGAGGAGAGACCCAGTACTTC. This translates into CASSPYGGETQYF.

The chain links TRBV5-4 to TRBJ2-3; D could derive from TRBD1 or TRBD2 (5 bases each). V was shortened by 1 base and J by 1 base, with 13 bases between the two germline ends. From germline, CDR1 is SGHNT and CDR2 YYREEE (reference sequence). The CDR3 runs to 16 residues. The CDR3 region has the DNA TGTGCCAGCAGCTTGAAGAGGGAACAGGGCACAGATACGCAGTATTTT. Translated, it gives CASSLKREQGTDTQYF.

The chain recombines TRBV4-1 with TRBJ1-5; TRBD1 might be the D (5 bases). Per germline, CDR1 MGHRA and CDR2 YSYEKL. Trimming pared 3 bases from V and 7 bases from J, leaving 13 bases between. The CDR3 has 14 residues. The CDR3 nucleotides are TGCGCCAGCAGCCAGGCCCAGGGTATCCAGCCCCAGCATTTT. Translation: CASSQAQGIQPQHF.

The rearrangement joins TRBV27 to TRBJ2-7; D is perhaps TRBD1 (5 bases). V gave up 4 bases and J gave up 0 bases, with 13 bases separating them. The germline CDR1 and CDR2 sequences are MNHEY and SMNVEV (reference sequence). The CDR3 consists of 15 residues. CDR3 sequence reads: CASSYQGPHSYEQYF. In DNA, the CDR3 is TGTGCCAGCAGTTATCAGGGCCCCCACTCCTACGAGCAGTACTTC.

The V and J genes are TRBV4-1 and TRBJ2-7; 10 nucleotides align to TRBD1. CDR3 length: 18 residues. The trim removed 1 base at V and 4 bases at J, leaving 13 bases unmatched. Germline V lookup: CDR1 MGHRA, CDR2 YSYEKL. The CDR3: CASSQAWRGQGVSYEQYF. Here the CDR3 DNA reads TGCGCCAGCAGCCAAGCGTGGCGAGGACAGGGGGTTTCTTACGAGCAGTACTTC.

This clone was detected only once. The chain combines TRBV6-1 with TRBJ2-7; 8 bases line up with TRBD1. Losses at the gene ends were 5 bases for V and 2 bases for J; bases not matched to a gene: 8. Germline CDR1 MNHNS, CDR2 SASEGT. CDR3 length: 15 residues. The chain's CDR3 is CASSTRQGRTYEQYF. In DNA, the CDR3 is TGTGCCAGCAGTACCCGACAGGGGAGGACCTACGAGCAGTACTTC.

The genes are TRBV28 and TRBJ1-4; TRBD1 matches 8 bases. Germline trimming cut 0 bases from V and 7 bases from J; bases unmatched to any gene: 4. In germline, CDR1 is MDHEN, CDR2 SYDVKM. This CDR3 spans 15 amino acids. Written as DNA, the CDR3 is TGTGCCAGCAGTTTATGGTCCACAGGGGGTGAAAAACTGTTTTTT. Amino acids: CASSLWSTGGEKLFF.

The genes are TRBV5-5 and TRBJ1-2, with D uncertain. Trimming removed 0 bases at V and 1 base at J, with 13 bases between. The length of the CDR3 is 16 residues. CDR1 and CDR2 (germline): SGHKS, YYEKEE (reference sequence). The CDR3, as DNA: TGTGCCAGCAGCTTGGACGACAAGCCGAATAACTATGGCTACACCTTC. Its translation: CASSLDDKPNNYGYTF. Combining the CDR3 with reference TRBV5-5 and TRBJ1-2 gives the whole variable domain DAGVTQSPTHLIKTRGQQVTLRCSPISGHKSVSWYQQVLGQGPQFIFQYYEKEERGRGNFPDRFSARQFPNYSSELNVNALLLGDSALYLCASSLDDKPNNYGYTFGSGTRLTVV.

The chain recombines TRBV30 with TRBJ2-1; 10 bases match TRBD2. The length of the CDR3 is 15 residues. Per the germline V gene, CDR1 is GTSNPN and CDR2 is SVGIG (reference sequence). Unmatched junction bases numbered 7, after V lost 1 base and J lost 7 bases. The CDR3 is CAWSAPPGLANEQFF. CDR3 sequence (DNA): TGTGCCTGGAGTGCCCCTCCGGGACTAGCGAATGAGCAGTTCTTC.

The V gene is TRBV28, the J gene TRBJ1-2; D may be TRBD1 (6 bases). Germline CDR1 reads MDHEN; CDR2 reads SYDVKM. Trimming took off 5 bases at V and 2 bases at J, with 15 bases between the two ends. This CDR3 has 15 residues. The CDR3 nucleotides read TGTGCCAGCAGTCGAATCGGGACACCCAACTATGGCTACACCTTC. Its protein is CASSRIGTPNYGYTF.

The rearrangement uses TRBV7-2 and TRBJ2-7; 10 bases match TRBD1. Trimming at V came to 2 bases and at J to 2 bases, leaving 3 bases not matched to a gene. The V gene's germline CDR1 is SGHTA and CDR2 FQGNSA. The CDR3 runs to 15 residues. The CDR3 DNA reads TGTGCCAGCAGCTTAAGGACAGGGGGAACCTACGAGCAGTACTTC. It codes for CASSLRTGGTYEQYF.

This sequence joins TRBV6-5 and TRBJ2-7; D is ambiguous. The CDR3 runs to 13 residues. Trimming took 6 bases from V and 2 from J, leaving 11 bases between them. CDR1 is MNHEY and CDR2 is SVGAGI in the germline V gene. This CDR3 is CASSPARAYEQYF. CDR3 nucleotide sequence: TGTGCCAGCAGCCCCGCTCGGGCCTACGAGCAGTACTTC.

The chain carries TRBV27 and TRBJ2-7; 11 bases fit TRBD2. The CDR3 is made up of 15 amino acids. The J segment lost 2 bases and the V segment lost 8 bases, leaving 8 bases of the junction unmatched. The V gene's germline CDR1 is MNHEY and CDR2 SMNVEV (reference sequence). The chain's CDR3 is CASLGLAGDTYEQYF. The CDR3 DNA reads TGTGCCAGCCTCGGACTAGCGGGCGACACCTACGAGCAGTACTTC.